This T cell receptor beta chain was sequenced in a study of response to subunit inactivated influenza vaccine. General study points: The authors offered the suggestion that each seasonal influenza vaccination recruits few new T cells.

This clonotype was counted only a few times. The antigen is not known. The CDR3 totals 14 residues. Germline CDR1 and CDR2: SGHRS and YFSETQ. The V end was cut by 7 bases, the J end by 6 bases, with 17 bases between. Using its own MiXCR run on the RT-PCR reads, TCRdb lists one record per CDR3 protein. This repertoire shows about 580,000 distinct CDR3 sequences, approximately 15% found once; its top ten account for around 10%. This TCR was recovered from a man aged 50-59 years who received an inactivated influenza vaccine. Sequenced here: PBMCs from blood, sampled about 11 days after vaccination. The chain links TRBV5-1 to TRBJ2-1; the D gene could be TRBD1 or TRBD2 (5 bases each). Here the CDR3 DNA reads TGCGCCAGCTACCGGGACCTGGGGGTCAATGAGCAGTTCTTC. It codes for CASYRDLGVNEQFF.